This TCR beta chain is from a study of regulatory T cells in long-lasting Graves disease. V was shortened by 8 bases and J by 7 bases, with 18 bases between the two germline ends. CDR1 MNHEY and CDR2 SMNVEV come from the germline V gene (reference sequence). This CDR3 has 13 amino acids. Time point noted: newly diagnosed GD, antithyroid drugs for less than 3 months. Preparation of the TCR library used RNA extracted from PBMCs. This clonotype was counted between two and nine times. HTBI primers from iRepertoire and Arm-PCR of CDR3 regions yielded the TCR beta libraries. As originally analysed: Sequenced samples collectively carried 55 to 80 TRBV and some 15 TRBJ segments. From the multiplex PCR reads, TCRdb called clonotypes with MiXCR, one entry per CDR3 protein. These V and J calls are TCRdb output, not the study's own analysis. The data contain about 610,000 distinct CDR3 sequences, around 16% of them singletons.

Another study also made use of these data, one on T cells in Graves' hyperthyroidism and ophthalmopathy. That study adds: Most thyroid clonotypes expanded above 0.001 appeared in blood too.

Sequenced material: peripheral blood mononuclear cells (PBMCs), taken at new diagnosis, from a patient treated with antithyroid drugs. The sequence came from a man between 18 and 35 years old with Graves disease. J is TRBJ2-7 and V is TRBV27; either TRBD1 or TRBD2 may supply D (5 bases each). Written as DNA, the CDR3 is TGTGCCAGCTCGGGACGGTGGGCCGGGGAGCAGTACTTC. This gives the protein CASSGRWAGEQYF.